The clone carrying this T cell receptor (beta chain) was picked up a small number of times. Original handling: From reference gene primer amplification, estimates of nucleated cell counts were derived. TCRdb's table, derived via immunoSEQ multiplex PCR, lists solely in-frame clones and lacks some. V and J calls and clone size are those listed in that table; D and trimming were worked out from the DNA. The data hold about 130,000 clones, with around 85% observed a single time. The CDR3 length is 13 residues. CDR1 and CDR2 (germline): LNHNV, YYDKDF (reference sequence). Trimming shortened V by 4 bases and J by 5 bases, and 11 bases separated the two germline ends. This sample stems from a study of blood T cell repertoires in COVID-19. At the level of the study: PBMCs, B-cell-depleted T cells, or T cells were the source of the cDNA or gDNA that made up the material.

Specimen: peripheral blood. The TCR originated in an elderly woman with COVID-19, enrolled during active disease. The rearrangement uses TRBV15 and TRBJ1-1; D not certain. The CDR3 DNA reads TGTGCCACCAGCATTGGGCGGAGGACTGAAGCTTTCTTT. Encoded protein: CATSIGRRTEAFF.